This is a list of T cell receptor beta chains from one sample in a study of blood T cell repertoires in COVID-19. Profiled with immunoSEQ multiplex PCR; TCRdb holds only in-frame clones, not every one. This sample has about 48,000 clones, with less than 95% found just once. The specimen sequenced was peripheral blood. The receptors come from a man between 65 and 85 years old with acute or convalescent COVID-19. The CDR3 runs from the conserved cysteine through the conserved F or W. D genes are given only for firm matches. Rows give clone size only sometimes, using once, few, many, or a class for an expanded clone.

j_gene,d_gene,abundance,v_gene,CDR3nt,CDR3aa
TRBJ1-1,TRBD1,-,TRBV12-3/TRBV12-4,TGTGCCAGCAGCCGACAGGGGTGGACTGAAGCTTTCTTT,CASSRQGWTEAFF
TRBJ2-7,-,-,TRBV19,TGTGCCAGTAGTGCGGGAAAGAACGAGCAGTACTTC,CASSAGKNEQYF
TRBJ1-2,-,-,TRBV7-9,TGTGCCAGCAGCTTAGCCAGGGTCTCCGGTCGCAACCCTTACTATGGCTACACCTTC,CASSLARVSGRNPYYGYTF
TRBJ1-1,TRBD1,once,TRBV9,TGTGCCAGCAGCGTAGGGGACAGCCCTGACGCTTTCTTT,CASSVGDSPDAFF
TRBJ2-5,-,-,TRBV18,TGTGCCAGCTCACCACGGAAGGGGGACCAAGAGACCCAGTACTTC,CASSPRKGDQETQYF
TRBJ1-2,-,few,TRBV28,TGTGCCAGCAGTCCCACCGGGCGTACAGGGAACTATGGCTACACCTTC,CASSPTGRTGNYGYTF
TRBJ1-2,TRBD1,-,TRBV27,TGTGCCAGCAGTTTCCGCAAATCGGGACAGGGGGGTTACTATGGCTACACCTTC,CASSFRKSGQGGYYGYTF
TRBJ1-6,-,-,TRBV6-4,TGTGCCAGCAGTGTGATGGGGGGGGCGAATTCACCCCTCCACTTT,CASSVMGGANSPLHF
TRBJ1-5,-,-,TRBV12-3/TRBV12-4,TGTGCCAGCTCGGCGGGGAGTCAGCCCCAGCATTTT,CASSAGSQPQHF
TRBJ2-5,-,-,TRBV5-5,TGTGCCAGCAGCCCGGAGGCAGGTGGTGGGGAGACCCAGTACTTC,CASSPEAGGGETQYF
TRBJ1-5,-,-,TRBV30,TGTGCCTGGAGTTCTGTAGATCAGCCCCAGCATTTT,CAWSSVDQPQHF
TRBJ2-3,TRBD2,once,TRBV7-3,TGTGCCAGCAGCCCCCAGCGGGGGGATACGCAGTATTTT,CASSPQRGDTQYF
TRBJ1-1,TRBD1,-,TRBV11-2,TGTGCCAGCAGCTTCGAGACAGGGGAGGGAACCACTGAAGCTTTCTTT,CASSFETGEGTTEAFF
TRBJ1-6,-,-,TRBV19,TGTGCCAGTACCACGGCGGGCAGCACACACAATTCACCCCTCCACTTT,CASTTAGSTHNSPLHF
TRBJ1-1,-,-,TRBV12-3/TRBV12-4,TGTGCCAGCAGCCCGGAGAAGGTCACTGAAGCTTTCTTT,CASSPEKVTEAFF
TRBJ2-2,TRBD1,-,TRBV19,TGTGCCAGTAGTCCCGCCGGGACAGGGTACACCGGGGAGCTGTTTTTT,CASSPAGTGYTGELFF
TRBJ1-6,-,-,TRBV13,TGTGCCAGCAGCGCCTCAGGGCGAACGGGTTCACCCCTCCACTTT,CASSASGRTGSPLHF
TRBJ1-1,TRBD1,-,TRBV2,TGTGCCAGCAGTGAAGACAGGGGGAAGAACACTGAAGCTTTCTTT,CASSEDRGKNTEAFF
TRBJ1-6,TRBD1,-,TRBV19,TGTGCCAGTAGGAGGGGACAGGGGGCCAGGTCCTATAATTCACCCCTCCACTTT,CASRRGQGARSYNSPLHF
TRBJ2-3,TRBD2,-,TRBV10-1,TGCGCCAGCGGAGGGGGCGTTGGACTAGCGGGGGGCACAGATACGCAGTATTTT,CASGGGVGLAGGTDTQYF
TRBJ2-7,-,few,TRBV30,TGTGCCTGGATACAGGGAGGGTCCTACGAGCAGTACTTC,CAWIQGGSYEQYF
TRBJ2-1,TRBD1,-,TRBV11-3,TGTGCCAGCAGCTTGGGTGGGACAGGGAGTAATGAGCAGTTCTTC,CASSLGGTGSNEQFF
TRBJ1-5,TRBD1,-,TRBV6-6,TGTGCCAGCACTAACCCCGGGACAGTCAATCAGCCCCAGCATTTT,CASTNPGTVNQPQHF
TRBJ2-5,TRBD2,-,TRBV3-1/TRBV3-2,TGTGCCAGCAGCCATCCAACCTCTTTGCGGGGGGGCCGGATAAAAGAGACCCAGTACTTC,CASSHPTSLRGGRIKETQYF
TRBJ2-3,TRBD2,-,TRBV5-5,TGTGCCAGCAGCCCCGGGGGGACCACAGATACGCAGTATTTT,CASSPGGTTDTQYF
TRBJ2-4,TRBD1,-,TRBV4-2,TGTGCCAGCAGCCAAACGACAGGGGGTGAAAACATTCAGTACTTC,CASSQTTGGENIQYF
TRBJ2-1,-,-,TRBV13,TGTGCCAGCAGCTCGATCGGGGTCCATGAGCAGTTCTTC,CASSSIGVHEQFF